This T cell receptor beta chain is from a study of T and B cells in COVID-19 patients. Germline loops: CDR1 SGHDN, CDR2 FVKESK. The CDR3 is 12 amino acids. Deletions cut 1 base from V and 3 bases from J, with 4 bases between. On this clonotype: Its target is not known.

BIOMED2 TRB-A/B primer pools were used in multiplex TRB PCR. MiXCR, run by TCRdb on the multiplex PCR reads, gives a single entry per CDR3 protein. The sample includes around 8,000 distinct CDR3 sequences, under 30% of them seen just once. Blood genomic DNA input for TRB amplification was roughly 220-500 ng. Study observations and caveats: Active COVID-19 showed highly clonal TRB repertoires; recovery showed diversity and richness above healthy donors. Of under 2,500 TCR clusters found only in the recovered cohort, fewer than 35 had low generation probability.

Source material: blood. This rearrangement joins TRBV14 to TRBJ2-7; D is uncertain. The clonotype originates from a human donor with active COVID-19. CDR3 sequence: CASSQARYEQYV. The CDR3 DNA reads TGTGCCAGCAGCCAAGCCCGCTACGAGCAGTACGTC.